These 26 T cell receptor beta chains were sequenced from one sample in a study of tumor and adjacent non-tumor tissue in lung cancer. No cell sorting was done before RNA was extracted from the tissue. Distant lung tissue was collected more than 3 cm away from the tumor edge. Three rounds of nested PCR, following a modified ARM-PCR protocol, produced the TCRbeta library. TCRdb itself ran the multiplex PCR reads through MiXCR, one entry per CDR3 protein. The data show 100,000 or so distinct CDR3 sequences, 60% to 80% seen once. The sample consisted of distant non-tumor lung tissue. The receptors were sampled from a man aged 25 to 45 with non-small cell lung cancer.

About this clonotype: A junction end diverges from the germline sequence, so it may reflect a read error. This rearrangement joins TRBV20-1 to TRBJ1-5; the D is unclear. CDR3 length: 14 residues. Germline lookup yields CDR1 DFQATT and CDR2 SNEGSKA (reference sequence). This chain's CDR3 is CSTRVQASNQPQHF. As DNA, the CDR3 is TGCAGTACTAGAGTGCAGGCTAGCAATCAGCCCCAGCATTTT.

A few counts support this clonotype. This may come from a read error, since a much larger clone is one base off. The V gene is TRBV6-5, the J gene TRBJ2-7; 8 nucleotides agree with TRBD2. The germline gives CDR1 MNHEY, CDR2 SVGAGI. The length of the CDR3 is 16 residues. The CDR3 sequence is CARSSVYGGVTYEQYF. CDR3 coding DNA: TGTGCCAGGAGTTCAGTGTACGGGGGGGTGACCTACGAGCAGTACTTC.

This chain joins TRBV11-2 and TRBJ2-1; 12 bases are shared with TRBD2. The germline V gene encodes CDR1 SGHAT and CDR2 FQNNGV. V gave up 6 bases and J gave up 8 bases; unmatched junction bases: 11. The CDR3 is 16 amino acids. The CDR3 is CASRPLAGGIGDEQFF. The CDR3 coding sequence is TGTGCCAGCAGGCCCCTAGCGGGAGGGATCGGGGATGAGCAGTTCTTC.

The V call is TRBV20-1, the J call TRBJ2-1; TRBD2 aligns across 7 bases. The CDR3 has 15 residues. Germline trimming cut 5 bases from V and 7 bases from J; bases unmatched to any gene: 14. Germline CDR1 reads DFQATT; CDR2 reads SNEGSKA (reference sequence). The CDR3 nucleotides read TGCAGTGCTTTGAGCGGGGTGGGAGTAAGGAATGAGCAGTTCTTC. Translating it yields CSALSGVGVRNEQFF.

A remark on this clonotype: A read error may account for a junction end that differs from germline. The J gene is TRBJ2-1, the V gene TRBV29-1, with 8 bases that match TRBD1. The better agreement between TRBJ2-7 and the DNA end casts doubt on the J call. Germline V lookup: CDR1 SQVTM, CDR2 ANQGSEA. This CDR3 spans 14 amino acids. CDR3 residues: CSLEIGQGANEQYF. CDR3 bases: TGCAGCCTTGAAATCGGACAGGGTGCCAATGAGCAGTACTTC.

This clonotype was observed a few times. A much larger clone lies one base from this, so it may be a read error. The rearrangement links TRBV5-4 to TRBJ2-5, with 8 bases aligning to TRBD2. The CDR3 has 17 amino acids. The V gene end was trimmed by 2 bases and the J gene end by 1 base; junction bases not matched to a gene: 10. The germline gives CDR1 SGHNT, CDR2 YYREEE (reference sequence). The CDR3 region is CASSFGFAGGIQETQYF. The DNA of the CDR3 is TGTGCCAGCAGCTTTGGGTTCGCGGGGGGCATCCAAGAGACCCAGTACTTC.

There are many counts of this clonotype. The CDR3 here is CASTRDGTNTGELFF. The CDR3 DNA sequence: TGTGCCAGCACCCGGGACGGAACGAACACCGGGGAGCTGTTTTTT. The chain combines TRBV12-3 or TRBV12-4 with TRBJ2-2, with D perhaps TRBD1 or TRBD2 (5 bases each). The CDR3 length is 15 residues. The ends were cut back, 7 bases at V and 0 bases at J, with 12 bases in the middle.

As for this clonotype: This may stem from a read error, because a much larger clone lies one nucleotide away. The rearrangement joins TRBV6-1 to TRBJ2-2; D is possibly TRBD2 (5 bases). This CDR3 region has 13 residues. Per germline, CDR1 MNHNS and CDR2 SASEGT. CDR3 amino acids: CASSVENTGELLF. In DNA form, the CDR3 reads TGTGCCAGCAGTGTGGAGAACACCGGGGAGCTGCTTTTT.

With regard to this clonotype: One base away lies a much larger clone, so this may be a sequencing read error. This chain links TRBV28 with TRBJ2-5, with 7 bases that match TRBD1. CDR1 and CDR2 (germline): MDHEN, SYDVKM. The CDR3 covers 14 residues. The CDR3 here is CASSWGQNQKTQYF. The DNA of the CDR3 is TGTGCCAGCAGCTGGGGACAGAACCAAAAGACCCAGTACTTC.

In nucleotides, the CDR3 is TGTGCTAGCTGCGAACCCCCGGGACTAGCGGGAGTTCGTAATGAGCAGTTCTTC. Encoded protein: CASCEPPGLAGVRNEQFF. This chain links TRBV6-1 with TRBJ2-1; the match to TRBD2 covers 14 bases. This CDR3 contains 18 residues. From germline, CDR1 is MNHNS and CDR2 SASEGT.

The V and J genes are TRBV4-2 and TRBJ2-3; D gene ambiguous. Germline CDR1 is LGHNA and CDR2 is YNFKEQ. Trimming pared 0 bases from V and 2 bases from J, leaving 12 bases between. This CDR3 is 16 amino acids long. CDR3 DNA sequence: TGTGCCAGCAGCCAAGAACCTAGTGGCCTCACAGATACGCAGTATTTT. Amino acid sequence: CASSQEPSGLTDTQYF.

This clonotype occurred a few times. The V call is TRBV12-3 or TRBV12-4, the J call TRBJ2-3; the match to TRBD2 covers 8 bases. The trim removed 6 bases at V and 9 bases at J, leaving 20 bases unmatched. The length of the CDR3 is 17 residues. DNA of the CDR3: TGTGCCAGCAGCCCTACGCCCGGGACTAGATTTGCCTTAACGCAGTATTTT. It encodes CASSPTPGTRFALTQYF.

This clonotype appeared many times. The V and J genes are TRBV12-3 or TRBV12-4 and TRBJ2-1; 7 bases align to TRBD1. The CDR3 is made up of 13 amino acids. V dropped 7 bases and J dropped 8; count of bases not matched to a gene: 8. CDR3 residues: CASTSDRNDEQFF. CDR3 DNA: TGTGCCAGCACCTCGGACAGGAACGATGAGCAGTTCTTC.

V gene TRBV6-6 combines with J gene TRBJ2-3; D gene uncertain. The length of the CDR3 is 13 residues. Germline V gene sequence: CDR1 MNHNY, CDR2 SVGAGI (reference sequence). Trimming took 5 bases from V and 6 from J, leaving 12 bases between them. CDR3 in DNA: TGTGCCAGCAGTCTAACTAACCAGGATACGCAGTATTTT. Encoded protein: CASSLTNQDTQYF.

This clonotype was detected only once. One end of the junction varies from germline; a read error may be responsible. The genes are TRBV11-2 and TRBJ2-3, with D possibly being TRBD2 (5 bases). This CDR3 contains 17 residues. In germline, CDR1 is SGHAT, CDR2 FQNNGV. In DNA form, the CDR3 reads TGTGTCAGCAGTTTTTCCCTACTAGTTGGGCCCACAGATACGCAGTATTTT. The encoded protein is CVSSFSLLVGPTDTQYF.

To note about this clonotype: This sequence may be a read error, since a much larger clone differs from it by one base. The conserved phenylalanine or tryptophan is not found at the CDR3 terminus, so this likely reflects a read error. The J gene is TRBJ1-2, the V gene TRBV7-9; D is possibly TRBD1 (5 bases). This CDR3 has 13 amino acids. With 3 bases removed from V and 5 bases from J, the gap between germline ends came to 10 bases. CDR1 SEHNR and CDR2 FQNEAQ come from the germline V gene (reference sequence). This CDR3 reads CASSFGAAYGYTL. CDR3 DNA: TGTGCCAGCAGCTTCGGGGCAGCTTATGGCTACACCTTA.

Worth noting for this clonotype: Germline and junction disagree at one end, which may indicate a read error. The gene calls are TRBV4-3 and TRBJ1-6; tentative D call: TRBD1 (5 bases). The V gene's germline CDR1 is LGHNA and CDR2 YSLEER. The CDR3 loop spans 15 amino acids. For the CDR3, the DNA is TGTGCCAGCAGCGAAGATGGCCAGGGCCGATCACCCCTCCACTTT. It is translated as CASSEDGQGRSPLHF.

This clonotype was seen only once. Mismatch with germline at one junction end may stem from a read error. The rearrangement links TRBV11-2 to TRBJ2-2, with D tentatively TRBD1 or TRBD2 (6 bases each). CDR1 SGHAT and CDR2 FQNNGV come from the germline V gene. CDR3 size: 14 residues. This CDR3 is CTSSWDMGTGGLFF. The CDR3 coding sequence is TGTACCAGCAGCTGGGACATGGGAACCGGGGGGCTGTTTTTT.

This clonotype has a single count. A junction boundary mismatches the germline segment, possibly from a read error. The chain links TRBV6-2 or TRBV6-3 to TRBJ1-5, with 11 positions matching TRBD1. The CDR3 totals 14 residues. In germline, CDR1 is MNHEY, CDR2 SVGEGT. CDR3 nucleotides: TGTGTCATCAGTTCGGGACAGGGGGTACAGCCCCAGCGTTTT. It encodes CVISSGQGVQPQRF.

This clonotype was seen a handful of times. One end of the junction does not line up with germline, which may come from a read error. V is TRBV11-1 and J is TRBJ2-7; D not certain. The germline CDR1 and CDR2 sequences are SGHAT and FQDESV (reference sequence). This CDR3 contains 12 residues. The CDR3 here is CANSLVSHERYF. The DNA for the CDR3 is TGTGCCAACAGCTTAGTTTCCCACGAGCGGTACTTC.

Of note for this clonotype: A much larger clone lies one base from this, so it may be a read error. In nucleotides, the CDR3 is TGTGCCAGCAGTCGACTTCGCGGTACGCAGTATTTT. This encodes CASSRLRGTQYF. The rearrangement joins TRBV12-3 or TRBV12-4 to TRBJ2-3; D call uncertain. Trimming took 5 bases from V and 8 from J, leaving 11 bases between them. The CDR3 runs 12 residues.

The sample holds a few counts of this clonotype. The junction departs from germline at one end; a sequencing error may be responsible. The V call is TRBV29-1, the J call TRBJ1-4; D gene uncertain. The CDR3 runs 15 residues. Germline CDR1 reads SQVTM; CDR2 reads ANQGSEA. The CDR3 here is CTVEAFHGRDEKLFF. The CDR3 DNA reads TGCACCGTTGAGGCCTTCCATGGACGGGATGAAAAACTGTTTTTT.

This clonotype was seen many times. The V and J genes are TRBV20-1 and TRBJ2-5, with 8 bases lining up with TRBD2. Germline V CDR1 and CDR2: DFQATT, SNEGSKA (reference sequence). The V and J ends lost 7 bases and 14 bases, in that order; junction bases with no gene match: 15. The CDR3 extends over 12 amino acids. CDR3 residues: CSVSAQAGGPYF. CDR3 coding DNA: TGCAGTGTTTCTGCGCAGGCGGGGGGCCCCTACTTC.

This clonotype has at least ten counts. V usage is TRBV6-5 and J usage is TRBJ2-1; 8 nucleotides match TRBD1. CDR1 and CDR2 (germline): MNHEY, SVGAGI. There are 14 residues in the CDR3. V lost 6 bases, J lost 5 bases, and 6 bases stayed unmatched. The CDR3 DNA reads TGTGCCAGCAGACGGACAGGGAGAAACAATGAGCAGTTCTTC. Protein: CASRRTGRNNEQFF.

To note about this clonotype: This may come from a read error, since a much larger clone is one base off. The chain links TRBV12-3 or TRBV12-4 to TRBJ2-7; D is undetermined. The CDR3 spans 15 residues. V dropped 5 bases and J dropped 2 bases, with 16 bases sitting between them. CDR3 bases: TGTGCCAGCAGTCGACGACTGACGCCTACCTACGAGCAGTACTTC. Protein: CASSRRLTPTYEQYF.

The chain couples TRBV7-9 to TRBJ1-4; D is uncertain. The CDR3 is 14 amino acids. Germline assignment: CDR1 SEHNR and CDR2 FQNEAQ (reference sequence). V shed 1 base and J shed 7 bases, with 10 bases lying between them. This CDR3 reads CASSLGTAGEKLFF. The DNA for the CDR3 is TGTGCCAGCAGCTTAGGGACGGCCGGTGAAAAACTGTTTTTT. The variable domain in full, completed from reference TRBV7-9 and TRBJ1-4, reads DTGVSQNPRHKITKRGQNVTFRCDPISEHNRLYWYRQTLGQGPEFLTYFQNEAQLEKSRLLSDRFSAERPKGSFSTLEIQRTEQGDSAMYLCASSLGTAGEKLFFGSGTQLSVL.